This TCR beta chain was found in a study of blood T cell repertoires in COVID-19. Study-wide background: T cells, B-cell-depleted T cells, or PBMCs supplied cDNA or gDNA.

Study processing details: Amplification from reference gene primers served as the basis for estimated nucleated cell counts. Produced via immunoSEQ multiplex PCR; TCRdb's table is partial and in-frame only. The DNA gave D and trimming, while V, J and clone size come from that table. In the table there are about 64,000 clones, roughly 90% of which are singletons. The J segment lost 4 bases and the V segment lost 4 bases, leaving 6 bases of the junction unmatched. This CDR3 is built from 14 residues. Germline CDR1 and CDR2: SGHRS and YFSETQ. Material for sequencing was peripheral blood. The rearrangement uses TRBV5-1 and TRBJ1-1, with 8 positions matching TRBD1. This TCR was sampled from a woman older than 75 with active COVID-19. The CDR3 DNA reads as TGCGCCAGCAGCCCTGGACAGGGCGGCACTGAAGCTTTCTTT. Amino acids: CASSPGQGGTEAFF.